Below, 15 T cell receptor beta chains from the same sample are listed, as sequenced in a study of identifying expanded T cells in peripheral blood. Measured with immunoSEQ multiplex PCR; TCRdb has only the in-frame clones, and not every one. Of some 78,000 clones in the sample, 84% were seen once. The sample comprised blood. These receptor sequences come from a person between 18 and 75 years old in good health.

The chain uses TRBV9 and TRBJ2-3; D ambiguous. Trimming pared 0 bases from V and 3 bases from J, leaving 5 bases between. This CDR3 contains 13 residues. Germline assignment: CDR1 SGDLS and CDR2 YYNGEE. The DNA for the CDR3 is TGTGCCAGCAGCGTAGAGAAGACAGATACGCAGTATTTT. It translates to CASSVEKTDTQYF.

The chain uses TRBV6-5 and TRBJ1-3; D remains unclear. Trimming cost V 4 bases and J 4 bases, with 8 bases left between them. CDR3 size: 13 residues. Germline CDR1 MNHEY, CDR2 SVGAGI. The CDR3 DNA reads as TGTGCCAGCAGTTGGGGATCAGGAAACACCATATATTTT. Amino acid sequence: CASSWGSGNTIYF.

This clone showed up just a few times. The V and J genes are TRBV28 and TRBJ1-2; tentatively, D is TRBD1 (5 bases). Germline V gives CDR1 MDHEN, CDR2 SYDVKM. The ends were cut back, 5 bases at V and 0 bases at J, with 13 bases in the middle. The CDR3 has 15 residues. CDR3 coding DNA: TGTGCCAGCAGTCCCCCGGAGGGGACTAACTATGGCTACACCTTC. Its translation is CASSPPEGTNYGYTF.

The chain employs TRBV19 and TRBJ2-1, with D possibly being TRBD1 (6 bases). Trimming took off 3 bases at V and 9 bases at J, with 9 bases between the two ends. This CDR3 is 12 amino acids long. The germline V gene encodes CDR1 LNHDA and CDR2 SQIVND (reference sequence). CDR3: CASSIQGGEQFF. The CDR3, as DNA: TGTGCCAGTAGTATTCAAGGGGGTGAGCAGTTCTTC.

This clone was picked up a small number of times. The J gene is TRBJ2-7, the V gene TRBV5-4, with 9 bases identical to TRBD1. The CDR3 spans 13 residues. V was pared by 6 bases and J by 2 bases, with 3 bases of the junction left unmatched. Germline V gene data show CDR1 as SGHNT and CDR2 as YYREEE (reference sequence). CDR3 amino acids: CASTRQGAYEQYF. The CDR3 coding sequence is TGTGCCAGCACACGACAGGGGGCCTACGAGCAGTACTTC.

In DNA, the CDR3 is TGTGCCAGCACCCCGGGCAGGGGGACTGAAGCTTTCTTT. Translation: CASTPGRGTEAFF. The V call is TRBV7-3, the J call TRBJ1-1, with TRBD1 matching 7 bases. This CDR3 is built from 13 residues. In germline, CDR1 is SGHTA, CDR2 FQGTGA. J gave up 5 bases and V 7 bases, and 7 bases lay outside the gene matches.

This chain uses TRBV30 with TRBJ2-7; 10 bases align to TRBD2. The ends lost 2 bases at V and 4 bases at J; junction bases unmatched: 11. This CDR3 spans 16 amino acids. Looked up from germline, CDR1 is GTSNPN and CDR2 is SVGIG (reference sequence). CDR3: CAWSTLLGLAAYEQYF. Written as DNA, the CDR3 is TGTGCCTGGAGTACCCTCCTCGGACTAGCGGCATACGAGCAGTACTTC. The variable domain in full, completed from reference TRBV30 and TRBJ2-7, reads SQTIHQWPATLVQPVGSPLSLECTVEGTSNPNLYWYRQAAGRGLQLLFYSVGIGQISSEVPQNLSASRPQDRQFILSSKKLLLSDSGFYLCAWSTLLGLAAYEQYFGPGTRLTVT.

The rearrangement joins TRBV19 to TRBJ2-2, with D hard to call. Germline-derived CDR1 and CDR2 are LNHDA and SQIVND (reference sequence). The CDR3 has 15 amino acids. V was shortened by 6 bases and J by 1 base, with 12 bases between the two germline ends. CDR3 protein: CASSPEWKNTGELFF. CDR3 coding DNA: TGTGCCAGTAGCCCTGAGTGGAAGAACACCGGGGAGCTGTTTTTT.

This chain links TRBV11-1 with TRBJ2-1; D is unresolved. Looked up from germline, CDR1 is SGHAT and CDR2 is FQDESV (reference sequence). The CDR3 loop spans 14 amino acids. Deletions cut 8 bases from V and 0 bases from J, with 11 bases between. CDR3 nucleotide sequence: TGTGCCAGCCGCCCCGACCGCTCCTACAATGAGCAGTTCTTC. It yields the protein CASRPDRSYNEQFF.

The rearrangement links TRBV9 to TRBJ2-2; 11 nucleotides line up with TRBD2. CDR3 length: 17 amino acids. Germline assignment: CDR1 SGDLS and CDR2 YYNGEE. The V segment lost 3 bases and the J segment 3 bases; nucleotides outside the gene matches: 7. As DNA, the CDR3 is TGTGCCAGCAGCGCCCAGCTAGCGGGAGGATACACCGGGGAGCTGTTTTTT. This encodes CASSAQLAGGYTGELFF.

This chain uses TRBV4-1 with TRBJ2-1; 8 bases line up with TRBD1. Germline V CDR1 and CDR2: MGHRA, YSYEKL. There are 15 residues in the CDR3. Trimming at V came to 3 bases and at J to 9 bases, leaving 10 bases not matched to a gene. CDR3 in DNA: TGCGCCAGCAGCCATGGAGGACAGGGTAGCACTGAGCAGTTCTTC. This codes for CASSHGGQGSTEQFF.

The rearrangement links TRBV7-8 to TRBJ1-2; TRBD1 matches 7 bases. V lost 0 bases to trimming and J lost 8 bases; unmatched junction nucleotides: 12. Germline CDR1 is SGHVS and CDR2 is FQNEAQ. The CDR3 has 16 amino acids. The CDR3 bases are TGTGCCAGCAGCTTAGCGCGTTTCGACAGGGACGGGGGCTACACCTTC. Translated: CASSLARFDRDGGYTF.

For the CDR3, the DNA is TGTGCCAGCAGCACCCCGCAGGGGGCGACCGTCGGGGAGCTGTTTTTT. Residues: CASSTPQGATVGELFF. V is TRBV5-6 and J is TRBJ2-2; the match to TRBD1 covers 8 bases. The J segment lost 7 bases and the V segment lost 4 bases, leaving 12 bases of the junction unmatched. This CDR3 contains 16 residues. Germline V gene lookup returns CDR1 SGHDT and CDR2 YYEEEE.

The chain carries TRBV29-1 and TRBJ2-5; tentative D call: TRBD2 (5 bases). CDR1 is SQVTM, CDR2 ANQGSEA, per germline. Trimming shortened V by 8 bases and J by 7 bases, and 17 bases separated the two germline ends. The CDR3 loop spans 12 amino acids. Here the CDR3 reads CSSYSGIGTQYF. CDR3 coding DNA: TGCAGCTCATATTCCGGGATCGGGACCCAGTACTTC.

The genes are TRBV10-3 and TRBJ1-4; D unresolved. CDR1 and CDR2 (germline): ENHRY, SYGVKD. There are 13 residues in the CDR3. The germline V and J ends were trimmed by 6 bases and 4 bases, with 9 bases remaining between them. CDR3 bases: TGTGCCATCAGAGGACCCAATAATGAAAAACTGTTTTTT. Its protein product is CAIRGPNNEKLFF.